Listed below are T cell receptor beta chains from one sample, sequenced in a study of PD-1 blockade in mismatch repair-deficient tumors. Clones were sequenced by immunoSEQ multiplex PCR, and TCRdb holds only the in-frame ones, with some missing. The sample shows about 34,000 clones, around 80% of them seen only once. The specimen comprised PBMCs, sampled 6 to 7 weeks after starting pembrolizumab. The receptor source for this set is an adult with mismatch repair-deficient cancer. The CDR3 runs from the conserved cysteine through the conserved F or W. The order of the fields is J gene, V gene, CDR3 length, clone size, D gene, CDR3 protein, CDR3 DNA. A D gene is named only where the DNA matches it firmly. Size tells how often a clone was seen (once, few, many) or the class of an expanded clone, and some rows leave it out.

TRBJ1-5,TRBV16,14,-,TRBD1,CASTQDRGLQPQHF,TGTGCCAGCACTCAGGACAGGGGGCTTCAGCCCCAGCATTTT
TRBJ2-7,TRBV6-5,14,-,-,CASSPATGFYEQYF,TGTGCCAGCAGCCCGGCAACAGGATTCTACGAGCAGTACTTC
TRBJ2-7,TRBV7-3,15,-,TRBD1,CASSLTGTGATEQYF,TGTGCCAGCAGCTTAACCGGGACAGGGGCTACCGAGCAGTACTTC
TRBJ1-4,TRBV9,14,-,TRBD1,CASSVGQVNEKLFF,TGTGCCAGCAGCGTTGGACAGGTTAATGAAAAACTGTTTTTT
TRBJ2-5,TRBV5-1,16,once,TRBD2,CASTSPSGAPQETQYF,TGCGCCAGCACTTCCCCTAGCGGAGCGCCCCAAGAGACCCAGTACTTC
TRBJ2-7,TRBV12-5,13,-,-,CASHRSKGYEQYF,TGTGCTAGCCACAGGAGTAAAGGGTACGAGCAGTACTTC
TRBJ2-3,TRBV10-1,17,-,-,CASSEGSREAYTDTQYF,TGCGCCAGCAGTGAGGGGTCGAGGGAGGCCTACACAGATACGCAGTATTTT
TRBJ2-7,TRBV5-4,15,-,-,CASSLGGTGTLEQYF,TGTGCCAGCAGCTTGGGTGGGACTGGAACGCTCGAGCAGTACTTC
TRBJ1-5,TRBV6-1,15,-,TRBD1,CASRPRGDRLWPQHF,TGTGCCAGCAGACCCAGGGGGGACAGATTGTGGCCCCAGCATTTT
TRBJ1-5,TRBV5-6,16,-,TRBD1,CASSLAGRGPDQPQHF,TGTGCCAGCAGCTTGGCCGGCAGGGGGCCTGATCAGCCCCAGCATTTT
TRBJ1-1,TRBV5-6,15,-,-,CASSLAWTVGTEAFF,TGTGCCAGCAGCTTGGCCTGGACAGTGGGAACTGAAGCTTTCTTT
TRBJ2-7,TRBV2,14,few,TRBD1,CASRTGGPPYEQYF,TGTGCCAGCAGGACAGGGGGGCCTCCCTACGAGCAGTACTTC
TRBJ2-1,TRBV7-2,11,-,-,CASSLVNEQFF,TGTGCCAGCAGCTTAGTAAATGAGCAGTTCTTC
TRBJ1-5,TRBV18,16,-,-,CASAPQGLRGNQPQHF,TGTGCCAGCGCGCCTCAGGGGTTAAGGGGCAATCAGCCCCAGCATTTT
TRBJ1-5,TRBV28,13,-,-,CASRGAGNQPQHF,TGTGCCAGTCGGGGGGCCGGCAATCAGCCCCAGCATTTT
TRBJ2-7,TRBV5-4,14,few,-,CASSGSDISYEQYF,TGTGCCAGCAGCGGATCGGACATCTCCTACGAGCAGTACTTC
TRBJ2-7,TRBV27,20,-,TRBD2,CASSFAFRGLAGEGGYEQYF,TGTGCCAGCAGTTTCGCATTTAGGGGACTAGCGGGAGAGGGGGGCTACGAGCAGTACTTC